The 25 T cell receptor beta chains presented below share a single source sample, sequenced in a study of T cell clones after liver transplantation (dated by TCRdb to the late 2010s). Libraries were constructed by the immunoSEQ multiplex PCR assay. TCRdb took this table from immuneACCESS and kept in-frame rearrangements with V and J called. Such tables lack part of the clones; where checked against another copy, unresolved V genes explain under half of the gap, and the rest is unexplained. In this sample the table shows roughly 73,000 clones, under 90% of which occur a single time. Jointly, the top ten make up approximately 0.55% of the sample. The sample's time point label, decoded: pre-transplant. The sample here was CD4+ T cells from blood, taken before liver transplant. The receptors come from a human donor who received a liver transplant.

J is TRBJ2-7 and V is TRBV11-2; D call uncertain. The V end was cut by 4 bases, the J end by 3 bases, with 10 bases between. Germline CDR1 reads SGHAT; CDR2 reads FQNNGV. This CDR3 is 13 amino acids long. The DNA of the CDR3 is TGTGCCAGCAGCTCCCCCTCCCTCTACGAGCAGTACTTC. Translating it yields CASSSPSLYEQYF.

The CDR3 DNA reads TGTGCCAGCAGTTTGACTCCTAGCTCCTACGAGCAGTACTTC. Protein sequence: CASSLTPSSYEQYF. The chain recombines TRBV2 with TRBJ2-7; D gene unclear. With 5 bases removed from V and 0 bases from J, the gap between germline ends came to 11 bases. The CDR3 has 14 residues. Germline CDR1 SNHLY, CDR2 FYNNEI.

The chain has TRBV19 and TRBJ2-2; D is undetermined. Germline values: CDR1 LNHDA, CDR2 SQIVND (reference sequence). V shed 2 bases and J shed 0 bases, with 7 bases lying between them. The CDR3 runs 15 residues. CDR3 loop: CASSIRLTNTGELFF. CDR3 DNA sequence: TGTGCCAGTAGTATAAGGCTGACGAACACCGGGGAGCTGTTTTTT.

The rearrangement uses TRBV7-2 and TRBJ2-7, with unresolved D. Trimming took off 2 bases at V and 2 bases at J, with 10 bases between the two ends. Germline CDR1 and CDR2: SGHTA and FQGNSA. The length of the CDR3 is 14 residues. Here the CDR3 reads CASSLSYSTYEQYF. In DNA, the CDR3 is TGTGCCAGCAGCTTATCATATAGTACCTACGAGCAGTACTTC.

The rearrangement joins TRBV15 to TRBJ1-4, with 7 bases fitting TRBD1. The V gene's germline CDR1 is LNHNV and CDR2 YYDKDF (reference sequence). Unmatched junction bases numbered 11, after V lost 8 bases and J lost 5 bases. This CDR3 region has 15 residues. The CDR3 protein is CATRLRGGPNEKLFF. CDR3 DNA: TGTGCCACCCGACTCAGGGGGGGTCCGAATGAAAAACTGTTTTTT. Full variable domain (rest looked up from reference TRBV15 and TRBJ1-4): DAMVIQNPRYQVTQFGKPVTLSCSQTLNHNVMYWYQQKSSQAPKLLFHYYDKDFNNEADTPDNFQSRRPNTSFCFLDIRSPGLGDTAMYLCATRLRGGPNEKLFFGSGTQLSVL.

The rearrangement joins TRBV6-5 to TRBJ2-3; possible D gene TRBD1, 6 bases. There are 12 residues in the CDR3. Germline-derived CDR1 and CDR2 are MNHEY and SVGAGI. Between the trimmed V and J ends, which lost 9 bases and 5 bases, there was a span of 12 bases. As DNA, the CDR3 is TGTGCCAGTCAACAGGGTAGAGATACGCAGTATTTT. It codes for CASQQGRDTQYF.

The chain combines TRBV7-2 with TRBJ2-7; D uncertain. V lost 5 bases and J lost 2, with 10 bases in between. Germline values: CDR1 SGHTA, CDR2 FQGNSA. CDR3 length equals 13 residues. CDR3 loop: CASSARSAYEQYF. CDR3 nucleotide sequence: TGTGCCAGCAGCGCCCGGTCAGCCTACGAGCAGTACTTC.

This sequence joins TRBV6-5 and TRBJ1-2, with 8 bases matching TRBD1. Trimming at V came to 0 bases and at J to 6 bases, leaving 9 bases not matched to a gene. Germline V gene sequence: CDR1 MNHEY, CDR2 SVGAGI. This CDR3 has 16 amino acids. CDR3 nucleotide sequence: TGTGCCAGCAGTTACTCATCAGGGGGCGATTTTGATGGCTACACCTTC. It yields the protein CASSYSSGGDFDGYTF.

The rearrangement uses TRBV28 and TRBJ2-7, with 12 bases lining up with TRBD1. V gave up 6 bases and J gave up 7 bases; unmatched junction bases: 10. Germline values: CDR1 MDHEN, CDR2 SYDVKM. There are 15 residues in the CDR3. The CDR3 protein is CASSWGQGASREQYF. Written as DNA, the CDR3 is TGTGCCAGCAGCTGGGGACAGGGGGCATCACGGGAGCAGTACTTC.

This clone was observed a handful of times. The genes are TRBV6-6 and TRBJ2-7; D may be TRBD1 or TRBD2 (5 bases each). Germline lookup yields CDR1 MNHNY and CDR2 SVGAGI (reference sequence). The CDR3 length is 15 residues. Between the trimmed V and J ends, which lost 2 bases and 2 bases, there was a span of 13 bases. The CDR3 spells CASSYVVEGTYEQYF. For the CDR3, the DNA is TGTGCCAGCAGTTACGTGGTAGAGGGGACCTACGAGCAGTACTTC.

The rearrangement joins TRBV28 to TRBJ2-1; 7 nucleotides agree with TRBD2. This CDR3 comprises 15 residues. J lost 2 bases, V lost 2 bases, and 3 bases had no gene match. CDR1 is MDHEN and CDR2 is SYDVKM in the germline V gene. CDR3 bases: TGTGCCAGCAGTTTAGGGGGGGTCCCCTACAATGAGCAGTTCTTC. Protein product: CASSLGGVPYNEQFF.

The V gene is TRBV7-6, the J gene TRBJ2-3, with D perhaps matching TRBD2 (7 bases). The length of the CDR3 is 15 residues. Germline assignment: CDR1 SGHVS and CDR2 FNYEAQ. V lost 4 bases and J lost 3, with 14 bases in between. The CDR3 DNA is TGTGCCAGCAGCTCCCCAGGGGAGGGAACAGATACGCAGTATTTT. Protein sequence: CASSSPGEGTDTQYF.

CDR3 bases: TGTGCCAGCAGTTCCCGCATAGGGACTAGTAAAGCCGGGGAGCTGTTTTTT. This sequence encodes CASSSRIGTSKAGELFF. The rearrangement uses TRBV28 and TRBJ2-2; 8 nucleotides align to TRBD2. The junction had 13 bases not matched to a gene; V was cut back by 4 bases and J by 6 bases. This CDR3 has 17 residues. Looked up from germline, CDR1 is MDHEN and CDR2 is SYDVKM.

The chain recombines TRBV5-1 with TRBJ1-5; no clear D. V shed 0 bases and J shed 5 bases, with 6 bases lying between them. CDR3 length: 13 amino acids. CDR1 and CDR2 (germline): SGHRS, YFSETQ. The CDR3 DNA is TGCGCCAGCAGCTTGGAGGCCGATCAGCCCCAGCATTTT. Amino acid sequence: CASSLEADQPQHF.

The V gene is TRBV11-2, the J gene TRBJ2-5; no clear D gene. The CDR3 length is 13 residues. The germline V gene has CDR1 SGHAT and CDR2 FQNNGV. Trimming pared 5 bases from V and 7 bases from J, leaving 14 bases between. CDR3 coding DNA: TGTGCCAGCAGCCTCCGGTCTACCGGGACCCAGTACTTC. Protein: CASSLRSTGTQYF.

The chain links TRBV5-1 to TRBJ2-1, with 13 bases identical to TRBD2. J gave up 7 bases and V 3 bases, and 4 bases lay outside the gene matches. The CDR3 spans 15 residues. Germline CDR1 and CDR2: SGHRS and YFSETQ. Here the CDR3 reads CASSSLAGGPNEQFF. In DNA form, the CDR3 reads TGCGCCAGCAGCTCACTAGCGGGAGGGCCAAATGAGCAGTTCTTC. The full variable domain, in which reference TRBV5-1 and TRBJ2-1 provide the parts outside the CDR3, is KAGVTQTPRYLIKTRGQQVTLSCSPISGHRSVSWYQQTPGQGLQFLFEYFSETQRNKGNFPGRFSGRQFSNSRSEMNVSTLELGDSALYLCASSSLAGGPNEQFFGPGTRLTVL.

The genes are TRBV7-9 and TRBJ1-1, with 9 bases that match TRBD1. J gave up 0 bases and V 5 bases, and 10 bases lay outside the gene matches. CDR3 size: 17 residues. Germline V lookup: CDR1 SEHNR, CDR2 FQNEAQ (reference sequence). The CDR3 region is CASSPLWTGVVNTEAFF. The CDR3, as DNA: TGTGCCAGCAGCCCACTCTGGACAGGGGTGGTGAACACTGAAGCTTTCTTT.

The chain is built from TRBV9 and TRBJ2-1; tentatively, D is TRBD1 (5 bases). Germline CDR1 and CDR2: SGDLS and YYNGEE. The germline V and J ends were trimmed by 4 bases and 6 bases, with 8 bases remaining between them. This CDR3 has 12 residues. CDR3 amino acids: CASSQGPNEQFF. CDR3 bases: TGTGCCAGCAGCCAGGGCCCCAATGAGCAGTTCTTC.

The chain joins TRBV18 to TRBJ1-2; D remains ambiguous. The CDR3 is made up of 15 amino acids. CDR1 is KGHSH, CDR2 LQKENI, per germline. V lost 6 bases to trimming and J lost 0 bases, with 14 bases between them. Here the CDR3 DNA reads TGTGCCAGCTCGTTTTCCGCCAGGTCTAACTATGGCTACACCTTC. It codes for CASSFSARSNYGYTF.

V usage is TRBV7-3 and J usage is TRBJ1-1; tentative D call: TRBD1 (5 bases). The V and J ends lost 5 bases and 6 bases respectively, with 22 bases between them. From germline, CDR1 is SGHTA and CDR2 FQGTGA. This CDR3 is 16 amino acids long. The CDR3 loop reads CASSPTSGANPSEAFF. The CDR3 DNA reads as TGTGCCAGCAGCCCTACCTCCGGGGCGAACCCTTCTGAAGCTTTCTTT.

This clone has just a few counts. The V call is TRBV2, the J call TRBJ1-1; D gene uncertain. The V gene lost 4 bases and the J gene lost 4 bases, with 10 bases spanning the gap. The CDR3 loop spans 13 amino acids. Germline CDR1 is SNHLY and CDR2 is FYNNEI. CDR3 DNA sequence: TGTGCCAGCAGTGCCGGGGTTAGCACTGAAGCTTTCTTT. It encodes CASSAGVSTEAFF.

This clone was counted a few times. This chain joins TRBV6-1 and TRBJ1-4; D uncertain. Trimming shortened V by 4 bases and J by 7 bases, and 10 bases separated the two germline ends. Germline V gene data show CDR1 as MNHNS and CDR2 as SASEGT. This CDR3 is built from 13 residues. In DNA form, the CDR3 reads TGTGCCAGCAGTGCAAGGGAGGGTGAAAAACTGTTTTTT. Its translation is CASSAREGEKLFF.

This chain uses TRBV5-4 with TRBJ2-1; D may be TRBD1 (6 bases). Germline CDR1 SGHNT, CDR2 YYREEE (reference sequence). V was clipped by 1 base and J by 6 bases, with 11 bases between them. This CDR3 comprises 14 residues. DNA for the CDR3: TGTGCCAGCAGCTTGCCCGGACAGCCCAATGAGCAGTTCTTC. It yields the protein CASSLPGQPNEQFF.

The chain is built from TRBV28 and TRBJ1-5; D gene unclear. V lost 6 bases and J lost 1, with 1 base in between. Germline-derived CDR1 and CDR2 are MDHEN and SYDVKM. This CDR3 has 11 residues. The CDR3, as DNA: TGTGCCAGCAGGAGCAATCAGCCCCAGCATTTT. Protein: CASRSNQPQHF. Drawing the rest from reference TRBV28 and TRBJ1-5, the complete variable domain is DVKVTQSSRYLVKRTGEKVFLECVQDMDHENMFWYRQDPGLGLRLIYFSYDVKMKEKGDIPEGYSVSREKKERFSLILESASTNQTSMYLCASRSNQPQHFGDGTRLSIL.

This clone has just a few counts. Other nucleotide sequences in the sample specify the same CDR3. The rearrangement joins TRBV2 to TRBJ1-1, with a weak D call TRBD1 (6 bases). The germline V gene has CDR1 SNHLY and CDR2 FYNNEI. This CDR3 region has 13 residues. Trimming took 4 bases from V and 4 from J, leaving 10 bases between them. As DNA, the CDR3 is TGTGCCAGCAGTGCAGGGGCTGGCACTGAAGCTTTCTTT. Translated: CASSAGAGTEAFF.